The clone carrying this TCR beta chain was counted at least ten times. Its antigen is undetermined. This entry belongs to a study of regulatory T cells in long-lasting Graves disease. This sample's time point: newly diagnosed GD, antithyroid drugs for less than 3 months. The TCR library was made from RNA extracted from PBMCs. Through Arm-PCR of CDR3 regions and iRepertoire HTBI primers, TCR beta libraries were built. As originally analysed: Samples revealed 50 to 70 TRBV and 14 TRBJ segments. Each CDR3 protein gets one entry after TCRdb re-called the multiplex PCR reads with MiXCR. The V and J calls shown here were made by TCRdb, not taken from the authors' results. The profile shows roughly 500,000 distinct CDR3 sequences, 12% of them singletons. Broader study findings: Persistent disease showed a preference for TRBV28, TRBJ1-2 and TRBJ2-5.

CDR1 is MNHNS, CDR2 SASEGT, per germline. J was trimmed by 10 bases and V by 5 bases; bases with no gene match: 21. CDR3 size: 18 residues. The sample was also linked to a second study, of T cells in Graves' hyperthyroidism and ophthalmopathy.

The sample consisted of peripheral blood mononuclear cells (PBMCs), taken at new diagnosis, from a patient treated with antithyroid drugs. This receptor was identified in a woman aged 25 to 45 with Graves disease. The chain is built from TRBV6-1 and TRBJ2-3, with 10 positions matching TRBD1. The CDR3 bases are TGTGCCAGCAGTCGACAGGGGGCGCGGGGGAAGGGGATGGTCGCGCAGTATTTT. Translation gives CASSRQGARGKGMVAQYF.